This entry concerns a single T cell receptor (beta chain). The antigen remains undetermined. Germline loops: CDR1 SGDLS, CDR2 YYNGEE. V was shortened by 3 bases and J by 1 base, with 11 bases between the two germline ends. This CDR3 comprises 14 residues. The table came from immunoSEQ multiplex PCR; TCRdb's copy has only in-frame clones and leaves some out. The sample has under 200,000 clones; roughly nine tenths are singletons. The sample comes from a study of T cell responses to AZD1222 COVID-19 vaccine. Points from the study as a whole: Repertoires were obtained solely post-peak T cell response. A reported finding is that nearly half of spike-specific TCRs target unmutated variant regions.

This sequence joins TRBV9 and TRBJ2-7; D might be TRBD1 or TRBD2, each matching 5 bases. The source material was peripheral blood, sampled 28 days after the second dose of the MenACWY control vaccine. The TCR originated in an adult who received the MenACWY meningococcal vaccine as a control. Written as DNA, the CDR3 is TGTGCCAGCAGCGCTCGGGACGAGTCCTACGAGCAGTACTTC. Translation: CASSARDESYEQYF.